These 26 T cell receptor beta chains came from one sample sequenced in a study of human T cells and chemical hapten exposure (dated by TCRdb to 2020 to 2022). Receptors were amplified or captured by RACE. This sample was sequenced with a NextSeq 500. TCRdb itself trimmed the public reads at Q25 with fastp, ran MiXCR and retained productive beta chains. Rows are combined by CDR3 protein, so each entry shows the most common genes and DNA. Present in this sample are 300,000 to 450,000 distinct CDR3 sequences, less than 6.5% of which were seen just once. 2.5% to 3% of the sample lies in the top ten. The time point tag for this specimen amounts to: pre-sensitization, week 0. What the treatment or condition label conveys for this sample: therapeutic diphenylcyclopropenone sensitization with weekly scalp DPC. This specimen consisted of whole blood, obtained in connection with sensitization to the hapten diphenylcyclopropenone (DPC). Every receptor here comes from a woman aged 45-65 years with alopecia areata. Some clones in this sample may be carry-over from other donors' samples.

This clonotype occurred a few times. The CDR3 bases are TGTGCCAGCAGCCACGGACAGTCCCCTTACAATGAGCAGTTCTTC. This sequence encodes CASSHGQSPYNEQFF. The rearrangement joins TRBV6-2 or TRBV6-3 to TRBJ2-1, with D possibly TRBD1 on 6 matching bases. CDR1 is MNHEY and CDR2 is SVGEGT in the germline V gene. CDR3 length: 15 residues. V lost 6 bases, J lost 4 bases, and 16 bases lay in between.

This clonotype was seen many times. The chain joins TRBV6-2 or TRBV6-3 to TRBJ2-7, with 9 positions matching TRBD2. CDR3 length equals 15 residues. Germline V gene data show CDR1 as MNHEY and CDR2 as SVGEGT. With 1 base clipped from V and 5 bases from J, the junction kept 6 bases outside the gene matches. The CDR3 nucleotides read TGTGCCAGCAGTTACTGGCGGGAGGGCGTCCACGAGCAGTACTTC. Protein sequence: CASSYWREGVHEQYF.

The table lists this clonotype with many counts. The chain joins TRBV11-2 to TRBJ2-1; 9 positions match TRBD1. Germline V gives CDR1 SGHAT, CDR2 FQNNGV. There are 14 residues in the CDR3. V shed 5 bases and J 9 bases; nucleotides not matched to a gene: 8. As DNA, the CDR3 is TGTGCCAGCAGCCTAAACAGGGGGCTAGGTGAGCAGTTCTTC. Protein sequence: CASSLNRGLGEQFF.

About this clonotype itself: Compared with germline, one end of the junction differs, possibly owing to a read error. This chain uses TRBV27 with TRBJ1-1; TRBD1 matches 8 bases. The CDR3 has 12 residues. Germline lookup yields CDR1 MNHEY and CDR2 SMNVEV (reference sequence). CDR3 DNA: TGTGCCAGCAGAGGACAGGGCCGTGAAGCTTTGTTT. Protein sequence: CASRGQGREALF.

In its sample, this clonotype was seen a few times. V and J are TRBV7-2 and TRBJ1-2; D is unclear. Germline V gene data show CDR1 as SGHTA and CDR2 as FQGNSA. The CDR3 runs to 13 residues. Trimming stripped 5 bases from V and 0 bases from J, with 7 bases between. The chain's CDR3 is CASSPMTNYGYTF. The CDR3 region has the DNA TGTGCCAGCAGCCCTATGACTAACTATGGCTACACCTTC.

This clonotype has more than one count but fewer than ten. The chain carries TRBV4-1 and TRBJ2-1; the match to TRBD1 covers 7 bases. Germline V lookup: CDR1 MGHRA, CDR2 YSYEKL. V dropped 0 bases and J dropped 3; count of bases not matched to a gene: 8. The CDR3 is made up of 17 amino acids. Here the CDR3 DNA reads TGCGCCAGCAGCCAAGATCCGGACGACAGGGACTACAATGAGCAGTTCTTC. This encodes CASSQDPDDRDYNEQFF.

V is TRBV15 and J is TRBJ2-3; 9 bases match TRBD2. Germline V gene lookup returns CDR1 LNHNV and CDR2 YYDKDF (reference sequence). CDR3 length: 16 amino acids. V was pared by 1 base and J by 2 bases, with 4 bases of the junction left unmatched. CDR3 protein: CATSRGLAEITDTQYF. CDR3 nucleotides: TGTGCCACCAGCAGAGGACTAGCGGAGATCACAGATACGCAGTATTTT.

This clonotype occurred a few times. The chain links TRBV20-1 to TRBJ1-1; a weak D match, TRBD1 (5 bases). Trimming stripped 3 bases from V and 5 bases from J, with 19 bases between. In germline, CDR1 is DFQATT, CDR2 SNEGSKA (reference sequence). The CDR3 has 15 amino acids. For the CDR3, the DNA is TGCAGTGCTAGGGACGGGACTGGAGTAGGAACTGAAGCTTTCTTT. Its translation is CSARDGTGVGTEAFF.

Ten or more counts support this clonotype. The chain's CDR3 is CASSQFGGLGTEAFF. CDR3 sequence (DNA): TGCGCCAGCAGCCAATTCGGGGGGCTGGGGACTGAAGCTTTCTTT. The chain carries TRBV4-1 and TRBJ1-1; TRBD1 might be the D (6 bases). Germline CDR1 and CDR2: MGHRA and YSYEKL. V was clipped by 2 bases and J by 5 bases, with 15 bases between them. This CDR3 spans 15 amino acids.

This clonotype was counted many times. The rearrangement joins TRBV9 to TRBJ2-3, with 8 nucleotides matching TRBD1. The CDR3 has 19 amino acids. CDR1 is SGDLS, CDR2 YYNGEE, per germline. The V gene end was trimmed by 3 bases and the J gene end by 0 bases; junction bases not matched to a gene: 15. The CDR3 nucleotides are TGTGCCAGCAGCGCCTACCGAGGGACAGGAGACAGAAGCACAGATACGCAGTATTTT. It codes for CASSAYRGTGDRSTDTQYF.

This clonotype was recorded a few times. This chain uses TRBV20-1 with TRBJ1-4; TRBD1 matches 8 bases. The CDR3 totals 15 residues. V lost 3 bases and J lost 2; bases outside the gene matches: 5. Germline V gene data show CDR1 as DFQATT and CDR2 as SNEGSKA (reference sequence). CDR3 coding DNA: TGCAGTGCTAGTAGACAGGGGTTGACTAATGAAAAACTGTTTTTT. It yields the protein CSASRQGLTNEKLFF.

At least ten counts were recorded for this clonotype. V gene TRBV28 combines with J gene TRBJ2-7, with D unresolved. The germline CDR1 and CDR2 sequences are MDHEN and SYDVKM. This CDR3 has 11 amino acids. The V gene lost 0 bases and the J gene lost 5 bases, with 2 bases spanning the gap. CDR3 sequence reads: CASSLWDEQYF. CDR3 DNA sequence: TGTGCCAGCAGTTTATGGGACGAGCAGTACTTC.

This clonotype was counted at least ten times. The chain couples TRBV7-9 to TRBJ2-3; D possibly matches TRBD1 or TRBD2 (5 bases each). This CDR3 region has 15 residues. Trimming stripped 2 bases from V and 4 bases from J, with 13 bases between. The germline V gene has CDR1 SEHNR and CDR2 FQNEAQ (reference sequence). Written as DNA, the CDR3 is TGTGCCAGCAGCTTACTGCAGGGCGGGCCAGATACGCAGTATTTT. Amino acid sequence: CASSLLQGGPDTQYF. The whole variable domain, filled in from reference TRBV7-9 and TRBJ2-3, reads DTGVSQNPRHKITKRGQNVTFRCDPISEHNRLYWYRQTLGQGPEFLTYFQNEAQLEKSRLLSDRFSAERPKGSFSTLEIQRTEQGDSAMYLCASSLLQGGPDTQYFGPGTRLTVL.

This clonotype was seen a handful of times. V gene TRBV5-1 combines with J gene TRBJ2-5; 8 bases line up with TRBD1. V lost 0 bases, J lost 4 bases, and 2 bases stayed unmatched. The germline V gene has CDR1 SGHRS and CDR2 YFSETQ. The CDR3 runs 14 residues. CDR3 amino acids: CASSLDGTGETQYF. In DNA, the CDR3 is TGCGCCAGCAGCTTGGATGGGACAGGAGAGACCCAGTACTTC.

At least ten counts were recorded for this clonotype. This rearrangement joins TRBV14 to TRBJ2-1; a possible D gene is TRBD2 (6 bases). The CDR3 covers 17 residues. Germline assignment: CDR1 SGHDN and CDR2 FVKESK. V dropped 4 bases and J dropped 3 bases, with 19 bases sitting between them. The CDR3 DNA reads TGTGCCAGCAGCCCCGAGGACCTAGCGTACAACTACAATGAGCAGTTCTTC. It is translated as CASSPEDLAYNYNEQFF.

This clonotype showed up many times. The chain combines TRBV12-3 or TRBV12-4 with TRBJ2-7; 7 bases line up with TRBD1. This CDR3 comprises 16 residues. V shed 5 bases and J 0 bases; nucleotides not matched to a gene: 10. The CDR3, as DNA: TGTGCCAGCAGTCCCAACAGGGGTAGTCCCTCCTACGAGCAGTACTTC. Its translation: CASSPNRGSPSYEQYF.

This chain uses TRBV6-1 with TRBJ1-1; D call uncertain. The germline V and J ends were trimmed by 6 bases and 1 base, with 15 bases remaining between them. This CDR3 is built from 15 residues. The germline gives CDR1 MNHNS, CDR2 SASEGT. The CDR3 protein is CASSPESFRNTEAFF. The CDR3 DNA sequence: TGTGCCAGCAGCCCGGAGTCCTTCCGGAACACTGAAGCTTTCTTT.

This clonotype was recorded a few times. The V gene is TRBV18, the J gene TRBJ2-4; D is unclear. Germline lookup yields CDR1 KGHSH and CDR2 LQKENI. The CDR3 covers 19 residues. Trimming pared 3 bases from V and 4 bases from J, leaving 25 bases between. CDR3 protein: CASSPSRVLRRSRKNIQYF. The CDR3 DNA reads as TGTGCCAGCTCACCCTCACGGGTTTTGCGTCGCTCTCGAAAAAACATTCAGTACTTC.

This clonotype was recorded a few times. The CDR3: CASSQEGHLSSYNEQFF. As DNA, the CDR3 is TGCGCCAGCAGCCAAGAGGGACACCTAAGCTCCTACAATGAGCAGTTCTTC. The chain recombines TRBV4-1 with TRBJ2-1, with a possible D match to TRBD1 (6 bases). The ends were cut back, 0 bases at V and 0 bases at J, with 12 bases in the middle. Germline-derived CDR1 and CDR2 are MGHRA and YSYEKL. The CDR3 consists of 17 residues.

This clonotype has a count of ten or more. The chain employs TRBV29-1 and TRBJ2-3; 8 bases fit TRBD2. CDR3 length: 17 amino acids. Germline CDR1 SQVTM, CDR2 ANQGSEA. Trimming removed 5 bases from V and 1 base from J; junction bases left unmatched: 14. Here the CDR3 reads CSVPPTGGLSGTDTQYF. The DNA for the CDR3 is TGCAGCGTTCCCCCCACGGGGGGGCTGAGTGGCACAGATACGCAGTATTTT.

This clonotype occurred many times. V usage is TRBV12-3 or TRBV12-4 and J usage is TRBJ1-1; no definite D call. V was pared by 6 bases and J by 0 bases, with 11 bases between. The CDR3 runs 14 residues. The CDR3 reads CASSSRVVNTEAFF. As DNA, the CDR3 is TGTGCCAGCAGCTCGAGGGTAGTGAACACTGAAGCTTTCTTT.

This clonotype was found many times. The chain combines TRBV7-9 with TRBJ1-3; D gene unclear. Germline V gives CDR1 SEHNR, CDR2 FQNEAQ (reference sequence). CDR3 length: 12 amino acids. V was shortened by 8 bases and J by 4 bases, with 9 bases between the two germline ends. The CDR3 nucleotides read TGTGCCAGCCCCGCGGCCGGAAACACCATATATTTT. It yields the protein CASPAAGNTIYF.

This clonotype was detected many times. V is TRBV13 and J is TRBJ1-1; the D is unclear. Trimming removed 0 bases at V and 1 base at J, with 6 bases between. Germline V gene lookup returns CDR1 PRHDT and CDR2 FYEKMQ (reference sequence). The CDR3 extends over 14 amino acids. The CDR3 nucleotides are TGTGCCAGCAGCTTAGGTCCGGGGAACACTGAAGCTTTCTTT. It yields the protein CASSLGPGNTEAFF.

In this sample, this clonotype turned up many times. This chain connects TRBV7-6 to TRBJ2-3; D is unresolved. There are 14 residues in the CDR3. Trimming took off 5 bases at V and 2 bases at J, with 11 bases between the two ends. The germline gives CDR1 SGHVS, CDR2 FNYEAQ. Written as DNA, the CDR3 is TGTGCCAGCAGCCCAAATCCTCCCACAGATACGCAGTATTTT. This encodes CASSPNPPTDTQYF.

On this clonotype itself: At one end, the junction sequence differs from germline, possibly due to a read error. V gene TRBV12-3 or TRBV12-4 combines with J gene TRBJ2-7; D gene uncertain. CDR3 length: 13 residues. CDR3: CTSSLGPTYEQYF. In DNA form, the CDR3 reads TGTACCAGCAGTCTCGGACCGACCTACGAGCAGTACTTC.

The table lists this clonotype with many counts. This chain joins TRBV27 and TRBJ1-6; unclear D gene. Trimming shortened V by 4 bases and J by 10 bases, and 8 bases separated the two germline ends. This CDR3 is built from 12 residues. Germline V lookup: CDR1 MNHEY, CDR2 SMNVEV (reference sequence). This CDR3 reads CASSSLPSPLHF. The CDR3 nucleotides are TGTGCCAGCAGTTCACTCCCCTCACCCCTCCACTTT.